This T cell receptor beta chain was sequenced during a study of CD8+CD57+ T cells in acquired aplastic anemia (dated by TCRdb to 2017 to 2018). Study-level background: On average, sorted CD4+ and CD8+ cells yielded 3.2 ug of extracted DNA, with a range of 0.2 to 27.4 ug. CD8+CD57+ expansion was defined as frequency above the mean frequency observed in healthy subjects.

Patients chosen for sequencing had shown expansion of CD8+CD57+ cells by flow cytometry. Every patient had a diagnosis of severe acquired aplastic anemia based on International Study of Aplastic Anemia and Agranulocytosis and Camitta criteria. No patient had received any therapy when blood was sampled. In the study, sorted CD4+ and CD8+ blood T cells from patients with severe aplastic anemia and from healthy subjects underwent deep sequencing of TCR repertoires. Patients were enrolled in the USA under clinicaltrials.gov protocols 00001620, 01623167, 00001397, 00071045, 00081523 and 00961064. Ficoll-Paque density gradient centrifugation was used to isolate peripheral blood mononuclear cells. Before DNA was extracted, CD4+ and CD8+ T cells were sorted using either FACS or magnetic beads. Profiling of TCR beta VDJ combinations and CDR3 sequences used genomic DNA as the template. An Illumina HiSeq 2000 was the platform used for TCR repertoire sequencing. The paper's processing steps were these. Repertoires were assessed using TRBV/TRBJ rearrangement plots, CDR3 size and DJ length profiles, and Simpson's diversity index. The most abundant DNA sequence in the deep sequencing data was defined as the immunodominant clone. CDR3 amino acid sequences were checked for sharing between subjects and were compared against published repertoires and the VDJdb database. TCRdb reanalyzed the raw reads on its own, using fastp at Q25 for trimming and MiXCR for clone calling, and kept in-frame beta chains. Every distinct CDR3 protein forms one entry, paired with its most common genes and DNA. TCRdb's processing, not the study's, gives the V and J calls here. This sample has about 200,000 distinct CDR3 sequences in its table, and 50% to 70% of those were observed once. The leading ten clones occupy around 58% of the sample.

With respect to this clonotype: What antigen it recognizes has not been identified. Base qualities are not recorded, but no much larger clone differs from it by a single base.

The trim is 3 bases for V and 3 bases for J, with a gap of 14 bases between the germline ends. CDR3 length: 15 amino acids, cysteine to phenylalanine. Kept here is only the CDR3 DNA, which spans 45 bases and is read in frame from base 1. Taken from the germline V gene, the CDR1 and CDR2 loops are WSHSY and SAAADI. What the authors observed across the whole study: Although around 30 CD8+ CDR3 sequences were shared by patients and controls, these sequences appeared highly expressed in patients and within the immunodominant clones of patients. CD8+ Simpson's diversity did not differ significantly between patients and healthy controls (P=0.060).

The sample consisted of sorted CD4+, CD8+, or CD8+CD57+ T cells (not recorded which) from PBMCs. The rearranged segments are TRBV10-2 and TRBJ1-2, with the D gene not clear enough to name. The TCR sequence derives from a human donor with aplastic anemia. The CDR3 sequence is CASSDGRPTDYGYTF. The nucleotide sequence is TGCGCCAGCAGTGACGGAAGACCGACCGACTATGGCTACACCTTC.